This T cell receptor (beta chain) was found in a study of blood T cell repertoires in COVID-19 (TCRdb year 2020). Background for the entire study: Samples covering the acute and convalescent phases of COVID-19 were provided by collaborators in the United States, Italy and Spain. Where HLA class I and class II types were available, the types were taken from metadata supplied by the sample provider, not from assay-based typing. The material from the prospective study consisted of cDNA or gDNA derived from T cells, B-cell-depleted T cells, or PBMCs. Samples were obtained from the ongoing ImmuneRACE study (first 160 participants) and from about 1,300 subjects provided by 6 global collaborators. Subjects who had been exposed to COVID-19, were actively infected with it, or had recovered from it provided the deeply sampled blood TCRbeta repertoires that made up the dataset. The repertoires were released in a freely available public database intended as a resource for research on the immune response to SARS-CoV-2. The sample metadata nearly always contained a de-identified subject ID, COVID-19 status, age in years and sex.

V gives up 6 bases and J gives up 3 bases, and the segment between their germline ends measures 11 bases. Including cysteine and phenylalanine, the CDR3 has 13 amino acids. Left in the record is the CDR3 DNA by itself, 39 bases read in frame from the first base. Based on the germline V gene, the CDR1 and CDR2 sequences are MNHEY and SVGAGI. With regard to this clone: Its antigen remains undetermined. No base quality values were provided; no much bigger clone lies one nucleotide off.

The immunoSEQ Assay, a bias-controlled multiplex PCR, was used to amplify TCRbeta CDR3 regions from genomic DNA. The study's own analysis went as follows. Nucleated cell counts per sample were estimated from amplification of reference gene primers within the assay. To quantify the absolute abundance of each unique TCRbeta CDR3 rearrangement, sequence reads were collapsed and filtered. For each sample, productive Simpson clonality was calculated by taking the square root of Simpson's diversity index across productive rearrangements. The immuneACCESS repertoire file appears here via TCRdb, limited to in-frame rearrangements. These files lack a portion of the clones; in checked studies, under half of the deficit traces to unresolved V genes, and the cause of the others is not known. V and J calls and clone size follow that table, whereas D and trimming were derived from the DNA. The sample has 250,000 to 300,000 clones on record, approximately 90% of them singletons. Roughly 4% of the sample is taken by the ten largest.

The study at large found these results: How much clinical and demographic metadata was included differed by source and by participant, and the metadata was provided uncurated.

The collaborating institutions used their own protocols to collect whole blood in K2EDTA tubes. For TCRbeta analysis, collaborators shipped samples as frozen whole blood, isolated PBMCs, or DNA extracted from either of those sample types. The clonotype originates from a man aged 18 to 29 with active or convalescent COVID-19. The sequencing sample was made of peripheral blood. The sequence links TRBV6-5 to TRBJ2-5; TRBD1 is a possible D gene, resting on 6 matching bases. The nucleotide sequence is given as TGTGCCAGCAGCCGATACAGGGAAGAGACCCAGTACTTC. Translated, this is CASSRYREETQYF.